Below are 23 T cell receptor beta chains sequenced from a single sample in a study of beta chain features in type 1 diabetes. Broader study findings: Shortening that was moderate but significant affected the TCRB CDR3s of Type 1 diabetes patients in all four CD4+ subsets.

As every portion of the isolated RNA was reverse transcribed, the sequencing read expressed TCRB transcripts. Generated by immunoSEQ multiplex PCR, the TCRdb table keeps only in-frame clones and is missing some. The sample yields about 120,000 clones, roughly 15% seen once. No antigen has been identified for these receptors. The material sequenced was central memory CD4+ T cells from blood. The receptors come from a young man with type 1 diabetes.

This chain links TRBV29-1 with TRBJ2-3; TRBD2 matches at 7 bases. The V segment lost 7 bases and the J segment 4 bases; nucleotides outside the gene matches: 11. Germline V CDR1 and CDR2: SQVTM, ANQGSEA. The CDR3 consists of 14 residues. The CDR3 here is CSGGGGVAPDTQYF. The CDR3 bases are TGCAGCGGTGGGGGAGGGGTGGCTCCAGATACGCAGTATTTT.

CDR3 sequence: CATGVLQGFQETQYF. The CDR3 DNA reads TGTGCCACCGGAGTGCTTCAGGGATTCCAAGAGACCCAGTACTTC. V is TRBV10-3 and J is TRBJ2-5; tentatively, D is TRBD1 (5 bases). The germline V gene encodes CDR1 ENHRY and CDR2 SYGVKD. Trimming removed 10 bases from V and 1 base from J, with 19 bases in between. The CDR3 has 15 amino acids.

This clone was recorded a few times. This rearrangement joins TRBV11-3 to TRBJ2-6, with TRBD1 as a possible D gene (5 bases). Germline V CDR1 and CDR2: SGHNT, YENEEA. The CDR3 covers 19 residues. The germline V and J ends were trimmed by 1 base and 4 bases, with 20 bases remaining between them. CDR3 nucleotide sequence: TGTGCCAGCAGCTTAGTTGTCTGGCAGGGAATTACCGGGGCCAACGTCCTGACTTTC. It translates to CASSLVVWQGITGANVLTF.

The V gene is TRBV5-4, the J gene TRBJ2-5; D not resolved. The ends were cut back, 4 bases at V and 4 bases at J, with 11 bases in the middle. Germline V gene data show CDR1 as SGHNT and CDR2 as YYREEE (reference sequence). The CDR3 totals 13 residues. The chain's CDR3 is CASSPNLGETQYF. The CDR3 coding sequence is TGTGCCAGCAGCCCGAACCTTGGAGAGACCCAGTACTTC. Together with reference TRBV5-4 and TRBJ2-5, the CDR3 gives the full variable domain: ETGVTQSPTHLIKTRGQQVTLRCSSQSGHNTVSWYQQALGQGPQFIFQYYREEENGRGNFPPRFSGLQFPNYSSELNVNALELDDSALYLCASSPNLGETQYFGPGTRLLVL.

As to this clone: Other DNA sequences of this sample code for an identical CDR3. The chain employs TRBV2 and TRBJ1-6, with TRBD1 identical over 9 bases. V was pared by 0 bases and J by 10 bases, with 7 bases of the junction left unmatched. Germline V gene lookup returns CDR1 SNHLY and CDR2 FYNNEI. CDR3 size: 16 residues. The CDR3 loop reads CASSEAIYRGRSPLHF. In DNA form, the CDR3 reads TGTGCCAGCAGTGAAGCGATATACAGGGGGCGATCACCCCTCCACTTT.

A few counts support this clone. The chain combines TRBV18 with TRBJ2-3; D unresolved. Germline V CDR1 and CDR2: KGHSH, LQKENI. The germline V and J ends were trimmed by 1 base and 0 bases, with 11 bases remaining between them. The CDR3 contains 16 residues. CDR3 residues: CASSPLVGWSTDTQYF. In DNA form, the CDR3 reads TGTGCCAGCTCACCACTTGTTGGGTGGAGCACAGATACGCAGTATTTT.

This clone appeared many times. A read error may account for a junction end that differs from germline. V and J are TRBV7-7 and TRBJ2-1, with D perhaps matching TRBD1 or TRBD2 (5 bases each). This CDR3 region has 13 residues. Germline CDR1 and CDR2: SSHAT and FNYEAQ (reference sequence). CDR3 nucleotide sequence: TGTGCTAGCAGCTCGGGGACCGACAATGAGCAGTTCTTC. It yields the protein CASSSGTDNEQFF. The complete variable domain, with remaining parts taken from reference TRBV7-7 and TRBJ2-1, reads GAGVSQSPRYKVTKRGQDVTLRCDPISSHATLYWYQQALGQGPEFLTYFNYEAQPDKSGLPSDRFSAERPEGSISTLTIQRTEQRDSAMYRCASSSGTDNEQFFGPGTRLTVL.

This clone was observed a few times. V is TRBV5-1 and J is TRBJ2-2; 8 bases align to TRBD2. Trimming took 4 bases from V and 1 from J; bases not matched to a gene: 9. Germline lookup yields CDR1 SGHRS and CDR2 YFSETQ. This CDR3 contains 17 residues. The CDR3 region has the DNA TGCGCCAGCAGCCCCCCCGGGCTAGCGGGGAACACCGGGGAGCTGTTTTTT. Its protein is CASSPPGLAGNTGELFF.

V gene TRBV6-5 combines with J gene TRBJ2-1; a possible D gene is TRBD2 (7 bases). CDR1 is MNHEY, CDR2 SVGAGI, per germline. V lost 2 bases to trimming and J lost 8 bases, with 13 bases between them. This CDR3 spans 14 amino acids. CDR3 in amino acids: CASSYRGGGDEQFF. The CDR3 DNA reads TGTGCCAGCAGTTACCGGGGAGGGGGTGATGAGCAGTTCTTC.

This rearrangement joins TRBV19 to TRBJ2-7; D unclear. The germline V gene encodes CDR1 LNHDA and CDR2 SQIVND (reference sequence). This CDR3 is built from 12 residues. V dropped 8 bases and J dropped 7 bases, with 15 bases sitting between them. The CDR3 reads CASSTSGLEQYF. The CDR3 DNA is TGTGCCAGTTCCACGTCGGGTTTGGAGCAGTACTTC.

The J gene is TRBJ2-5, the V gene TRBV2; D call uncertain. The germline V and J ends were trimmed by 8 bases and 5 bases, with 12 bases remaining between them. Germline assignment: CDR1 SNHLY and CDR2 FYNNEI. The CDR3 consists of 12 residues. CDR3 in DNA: TGTGCCAGCTTAGGTTTAAGGGAGACCCAGTACTTC. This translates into CASLGLRETQYF.

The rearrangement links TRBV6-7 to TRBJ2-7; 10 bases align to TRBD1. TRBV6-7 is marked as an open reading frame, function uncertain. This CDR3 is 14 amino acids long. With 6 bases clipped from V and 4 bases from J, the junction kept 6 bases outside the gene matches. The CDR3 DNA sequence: TGTGCCAGCAGCCGCAGGGGACAGGGGTACGAGCAGTACTTC. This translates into CASSRRGQGYEQYF.

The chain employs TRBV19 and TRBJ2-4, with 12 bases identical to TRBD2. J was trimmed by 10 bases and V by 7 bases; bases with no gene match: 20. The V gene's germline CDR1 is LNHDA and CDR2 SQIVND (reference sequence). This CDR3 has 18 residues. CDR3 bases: TGTGCCAGTACCAAGGGGATAACTAGCGGGGGGCCTCATTGGATTCAGTACTTC. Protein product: CASTKGITSGGPHWIQYF.

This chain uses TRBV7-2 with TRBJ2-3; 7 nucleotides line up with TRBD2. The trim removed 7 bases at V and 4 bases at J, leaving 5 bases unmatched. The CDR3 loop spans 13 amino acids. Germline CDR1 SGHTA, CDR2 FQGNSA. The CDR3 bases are TGTGCCAGCACCTGGGGGGGACCAGATACGCAGTATTTT. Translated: CASTWGGPDTQYF.

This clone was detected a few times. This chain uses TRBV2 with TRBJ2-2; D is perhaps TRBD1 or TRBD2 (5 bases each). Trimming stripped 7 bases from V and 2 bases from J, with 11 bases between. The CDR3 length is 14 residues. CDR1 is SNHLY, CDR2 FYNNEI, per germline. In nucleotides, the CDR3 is TGTGCCAGCAACGGGGCTTTTAACACCGGGGAGCTGTTTTTT. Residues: CASNGAFNTGELFF.

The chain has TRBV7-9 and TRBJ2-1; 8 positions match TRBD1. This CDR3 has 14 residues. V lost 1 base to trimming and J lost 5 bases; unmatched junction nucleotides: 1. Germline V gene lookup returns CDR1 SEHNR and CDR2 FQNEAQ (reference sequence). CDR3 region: CASSLGQGNNEQFF. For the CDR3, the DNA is TGTGCCAGCAGCTTAGGACAGGGGAACAATGAGCAGTTCTTC. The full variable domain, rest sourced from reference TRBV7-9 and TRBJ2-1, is DTGVSQNPRHKITKRGQNVTFRCDPISEHNRLYWYRQTLGQGPEFLTYFQNEAQLEKSRLLSDRFSAERPKGSFSTLEIQRTEQGDSAMYLCASSLGQGNNEQFFGPGTRLTVL.

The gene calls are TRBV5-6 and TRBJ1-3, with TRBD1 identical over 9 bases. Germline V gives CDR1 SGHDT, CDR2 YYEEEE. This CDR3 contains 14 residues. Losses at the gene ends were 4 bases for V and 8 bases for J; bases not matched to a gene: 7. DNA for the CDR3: TGTGCCAGCAGCGCCGGACAGGGGAGGGACACCATATATTTT. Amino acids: CASSAGQGRDTIYF.

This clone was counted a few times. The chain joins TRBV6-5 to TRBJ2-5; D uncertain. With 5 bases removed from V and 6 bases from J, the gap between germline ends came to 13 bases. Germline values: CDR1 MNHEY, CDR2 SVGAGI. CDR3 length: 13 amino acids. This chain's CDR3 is CASSATLEQTQYF. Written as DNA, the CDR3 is TGTGCCAGCAGTGCCACGTTAGAGCAGACCCAGTACTTC.

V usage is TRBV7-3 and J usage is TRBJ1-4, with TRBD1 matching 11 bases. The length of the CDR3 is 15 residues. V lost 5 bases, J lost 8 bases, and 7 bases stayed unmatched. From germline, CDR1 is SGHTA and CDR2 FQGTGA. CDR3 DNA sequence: TGTGCCAGCAGCGTATGGACAGGGGGCCGGGAAAAACTGTTTTTT. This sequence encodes CASSVWTGGREKLFF.

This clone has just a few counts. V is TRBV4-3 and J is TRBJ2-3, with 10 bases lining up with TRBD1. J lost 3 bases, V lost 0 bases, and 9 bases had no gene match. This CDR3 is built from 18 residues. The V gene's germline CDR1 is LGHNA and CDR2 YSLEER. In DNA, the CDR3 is TGCGCCAGCAGCCAAGAGTCTTGGGGACAGGGGCGAACAGATACGCAGTATTTT. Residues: CASSQESWGQGRTDTQYF.

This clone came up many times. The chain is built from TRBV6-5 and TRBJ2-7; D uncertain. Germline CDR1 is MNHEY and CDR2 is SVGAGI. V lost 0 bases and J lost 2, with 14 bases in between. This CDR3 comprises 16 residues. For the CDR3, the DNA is TGTGCCAGCAGTTACTCAGGGTCGGGTCTAGCCTACGAGCAGTACTTC. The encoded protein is CASSYSGSGLAYEQYF.

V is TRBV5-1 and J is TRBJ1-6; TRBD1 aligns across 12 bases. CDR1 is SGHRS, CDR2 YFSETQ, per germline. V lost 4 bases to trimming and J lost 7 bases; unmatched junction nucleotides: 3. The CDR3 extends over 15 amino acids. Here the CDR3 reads CASSPGTGGNSPLHF. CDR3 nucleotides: TGCGCCAGCAGCCCCGGGACAGGGGGCAATTCACCCCTCCACTTT.

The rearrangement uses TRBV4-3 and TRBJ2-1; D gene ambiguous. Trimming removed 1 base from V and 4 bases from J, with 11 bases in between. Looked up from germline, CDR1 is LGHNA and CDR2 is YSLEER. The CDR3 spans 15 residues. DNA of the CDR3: TGCGCCAGCAGCCAAGGGAATAGCCTGTACAATGAGCAGTTCTTC. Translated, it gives CASSQGNSLYNEQFF.